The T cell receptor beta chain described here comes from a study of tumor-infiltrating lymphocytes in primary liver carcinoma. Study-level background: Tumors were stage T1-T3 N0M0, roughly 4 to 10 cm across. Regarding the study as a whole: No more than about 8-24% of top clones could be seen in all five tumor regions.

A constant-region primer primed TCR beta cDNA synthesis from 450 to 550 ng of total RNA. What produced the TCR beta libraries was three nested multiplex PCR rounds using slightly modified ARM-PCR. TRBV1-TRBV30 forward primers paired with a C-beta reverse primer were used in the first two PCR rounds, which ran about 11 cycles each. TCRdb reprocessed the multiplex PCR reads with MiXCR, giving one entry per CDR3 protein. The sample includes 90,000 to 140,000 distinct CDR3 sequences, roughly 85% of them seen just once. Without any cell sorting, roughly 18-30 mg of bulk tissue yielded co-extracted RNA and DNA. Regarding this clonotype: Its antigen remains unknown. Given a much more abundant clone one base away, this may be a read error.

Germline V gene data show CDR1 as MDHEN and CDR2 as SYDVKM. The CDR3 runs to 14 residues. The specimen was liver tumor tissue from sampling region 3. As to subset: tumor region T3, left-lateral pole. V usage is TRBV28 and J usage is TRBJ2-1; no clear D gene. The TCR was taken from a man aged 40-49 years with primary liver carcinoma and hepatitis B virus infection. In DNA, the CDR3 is TGTACCAGCAGGATGGATTTACCCTACAATGAGCAGTTCTTC. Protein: CTSRMDLPYNEQFF.